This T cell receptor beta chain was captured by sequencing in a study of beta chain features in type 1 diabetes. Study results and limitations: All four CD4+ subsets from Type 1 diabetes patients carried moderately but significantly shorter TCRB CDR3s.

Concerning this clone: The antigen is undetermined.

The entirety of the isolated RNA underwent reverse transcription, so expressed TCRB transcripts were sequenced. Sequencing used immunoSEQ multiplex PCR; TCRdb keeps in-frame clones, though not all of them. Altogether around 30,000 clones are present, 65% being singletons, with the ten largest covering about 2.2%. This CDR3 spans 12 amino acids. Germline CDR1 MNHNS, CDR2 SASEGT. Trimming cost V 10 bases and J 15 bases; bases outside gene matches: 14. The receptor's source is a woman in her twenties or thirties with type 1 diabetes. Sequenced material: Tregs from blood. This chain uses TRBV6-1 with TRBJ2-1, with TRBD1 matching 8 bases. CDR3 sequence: CATGQSGTGPFF. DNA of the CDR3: TGTGCCACCGGACAATCCGGGACAGGTCCGTTCTTC.